This TCR beta chain was captured by sequencing in a study of T cell responses to AZD1222 COVID-19 vaccine. Germline CDR1 is LNHDA and CDR2 is SQIVND (reference sequence). Losses at the gene ends were 5 bases for V and 6 bases for J; bases not matched to a gene: 9. This CDR3 contains 16 residues. Sequenced by immunoSEQ multiplex PCR; TCRdb stores in-frame clones only, minus some. Of 58,000 or so clones detected, 86% appear once; the ten largest clones hold 6.9%. Material: peripheral blood, obtained 28 days after the second AZD1222 dose. The sequence derives from an adult who received the AZD1222 COVID-19 vaccine. The chain couples TRBV19 to TRBJ2-3; 12 bases map to TRBD2. The CDR3 nucleotides read TGTGCCAGTAGTGATCAACTAGCGGGGGGTGCGGATACGCAGTATTTT. This codes for CASSDQLAGGADTQYF. Full variable domain (rest looked up from reference TRBV19 and TRBJ2-3): DGGITQSPKYLFRKEGQNVTLSCEQNLNHDAMYWYRQDPGQGLRLIYYSQIVNDFQKGDIAEGYSVSREKKESFPLTVTSAQKNPTAFYLCASSDQLAGGADTQYFGPGTRLTVL.